Described below is a single T cell receptor beta chain sequence and its context. This entry comes from a study of blood T cell repertoires in COVID-19. Study context: The samples span acute and convalescent COVID-19 from the United States, Italy and Spain. Sample material is recorded as cDNA or gDNA derived from T cells, B-cell-depleted T cells, or PBMCs.

Those who participated ranged in age from about 18 to 95 years and resided in some 24 US areas. In the study's own analysis: Amplification with reference gene primers provided the estimates of nucleated cell counts. Some clones are missing from TCRdb's copy, which holds only in-frame ones; the method was immunoSEQ multiplex PCR. The V and J calls and the clone size are those of that table, but D and trimming were determined from the DNA. This table holds approximately 220,000 clones, 84% found once. The CDR3 covers 14 residues. J lost 7 bases, V lost 9 bases, and 8 bases had no gene match. Per germline, CDR1 ENHRY and CDR2 SYGVKD.

V usage is TRBV10-3 and J usage is TRBJ2-2; 10 nucleotides line up with TRBD1. Sample: PBMCs or T cells enriched from blood (not recorded which). This sequence was found in a woman between 35 and 50 years old who had recovered from COVID-19. CDR3 amino acids: CAIRDRGGFGELFF. The DNA of the CDR3 is TGTGCCATTAGGGACAGGGGTGGATTCGGGGAGCTGTTTTTT.